One sample yielded the 25 T cell receptor beta chains listed below, sequenced in a study of blood T cell repertoires in COVID-19. The table came from immunoSEQ multiplex PCR; TCRdb's copy has only in-frame clones and leaves some out. The data contain over 350,000 clones, around 89% of them seen just once; the ten biggest clones take up roughly 4%. Sequencing input: peripheral blood. The receptors come from a woman in her 30s with acute or convalescent COVID-19.

The chain uses TRBV5-1 and TRBJ2-7, with 13 bases fitting TRBD2. J lost 4 bases, V lost 4 bases, and 11 bases had no gene match. Germline V gives CDR1 SGHRS, CDR2 YFSETQ. The CDR3 is 17 residues long. CDR3 sequence (DNA): TGCGCCAGCAGCAGAATATTACTAGCGGGGGGGAGTTACGAGCAGTACTTC. This sequence encodes CASSRILLAGGSYEQYF.

This clone was detected once. The rearrangement joins TRBV3-1 (or the pseudogene TRBV3-2) to TRBJ2-3, with D possibly matching TRBD2 (7 bases). Germline V CDR1 and CDR2: LGHDT, YNNKEL (reference sequence). This CDR3 comprises 15 residues. The V end lost 5 bases, the J end lost 5 bases, and 17 bases lay between the germline ends. DNA of the CDR3: TGTGCCAGCAGCTCACGGGGGGCTCGGGGAGATACGCAGTATTTT. It yields the protein CASSSRGARGDTQYF.

This chain joins TRBV5-4 and TRBJ2-5; tentative D call: TRBD1 (6 bases). This CDR3 has 15 amino acids. Per the germline V gene, CDR1 is SGHNT and CDR2 is YYREEE (reference sequence). The ends were cut back, 0 bases at V and 3 bases at J, with 12 bases in the middle. CDR3 amino acids: CASSLASNREETQYF. CDR3 in DNA: TGTGCCAGCAGCTTGGCGTCAAACAGGGAAGAGACCCAGTACTTC. Variable domain in full (rest from reference TRBV5-4 and TRBJ2-5): ETGVTQSPTHLIKTRGQQVTLRCSSQSGHNTVSWYQQALGQGPQFIFQYYREEENGRGNFPPRFSGLQFPNYSSELNVNALELDDSALYLCASSLASNREETQYFGPGTRLLVL.

The chain uses TRBV4-1 and TRBJ2-7, with a weak D call TRBD1 (6 bases). Germline V gene data show CDR1 as MGHRA and CDR2 as YSYEKL. Between the trimmed V and J ends, which lost 2 bases and 5 bases, there was a span of 16 bases. This CDR3 is 15 amino acids long. CDR3 sequence (DNA): TGCGCCAGCAGCCAAAATAACCGACAGGTCCACGAGCAGTACTTC. Protein sequence: CASSQNNRQVHEQYF.

The genes are TRBV6-5 and TRBJ2-7, with TRBD2 matching 10 bases. Germline values: CDR1 MNHEY, CDR2 SVGAGI. This CDR3 spans 16 amino acids. V lost 2 bases, J lost 0 bases, and 4 bases stayed unmatched. CDR3 amino acids: CASSYGSGGDSYEQYF. In nucleotides, the CDR3 is TGTGCCAGCAGTTACGGGAGCGGGGGGGACTCCTACGAGCAGTACTTC.

This chain connects TRBV21-1 to TRBJ2-3; the D call TRBD2 from the table was never checked on the DNA. TRBV21-1 is a pseudogene segment. This CDR3 spans 15 amino acids. CDR3 nucleotides: TGTGCCAGCAGCACGACTAGTCATCTCCCAGATACGCAGTATTTT. Its protein product is CASSTTSHLPDTQYF.

In this sample, this clone turned up a few times. The chain employs TRBV11-2 and TRBJ1-1; possibly TRBD1 for D (6 bases). This CDR3 has 14 amino acids. Germline lookup yields CDR1 SGHAT and CDR2 FQNNGV. V lost 4 bases and J 1 base, leaving 10 bases between the germline ends. For the CDR3, the DNA is TGTGCCAGCAGCTCAAAACAGGGGAACACTGAAGCTTTCTTT. This encodes CASSSKQGNTEAFF.

CDR3: CAISESSENEQFF. Written as DNA, the CDR3 is TGTGCCATCAGTGAGTCGAGCGAGAATGAGCAGTTCTTC. The V gene is TRBV10-3, the J gene TRBJ2-1, with D unclear. CDR1 and CDR2 from the germline V gene are ENHRY and SYGVKD. The CDR3 is 13 residues long. Deletions cut 0 bases from V and 7 bases from J, with 7 bases between.

The rearrangement links TRBV9 to TRBJ2-2, with 7 bases matching TRBD1. The CDR3 totals 14 residues. Unmatched junction bases numbered 2, after V lost 0 bases and J lost 6 bases. The germline CDR1 and CDR2 sequences are SGDLS and YYNGEE. CDR3 nucleotides: TGTGCCAGCAGCGTAGTTCAGGGGGCCGGGGAGCTGTTTTTT. Translation gives CASSVVQGAGELFF.

The chain is built from TRBV7-6 and TRBJ1-4; TRBD1 matches 7 bases. Germline loops: CDR1 SGHVS, CDR2 FNYEAQ. V lost 5 bases and J lost 8; bases outside the gene matches: 11. The CDR3 covers 15 residues. The CDR3 region has the DNA TGTGCCAGCAGCCGTTACAGGGGTACGGAGGAAAAACTGTTTTTT. Amino acids: CASSRYRGTEEKLFF.

In its sample, this clone was seen once. The V gene is TRBV4-1, the J gene TRBJ2-7, with D hard to call. The CDR3 totals 16 residues. The ends were cut back, 0 bases at V and 3 bases at J, with 15 bases in the middle. Germline loops: CDR1 MGHRA, CDR2 YSYEKL. Here the CDR3 DNA reads TGCGCCAGCAGCCAAGATATGTCCTCGAGCGTCTACGAGCAGTACTTC. Its protein product is CASSQDMSSSVYEQYF.

This chain uses TRBV7-3 with TRBJ2-3; D ambiguous. With 0 bases removed from V and 2 bases from J, the gap between germline ends came to 9 bases. CDR1 SGHTA and CDR2 FQGTGA come from the germline V gene. The CDR3 totals 15 residues. CDR3 in amino acids: CASSLTGVFTDTQYF. Written as DNA, the CDR3 is TGTGCCAGCAGCTTAACGGGCGTGTTCACAGATACGCAGTATTTT.

V usage is TRBV19 and J usage is TRBJ2-4, with 7 nucleotides matching TRBD2. Per the germline V gene, CDR1 is LNHDA and CDR2 is SQIVND (reference sequence). The V and J ends lost 5 bases and 0 bases, in that order; junction bases with no gene match: 13. The CDR3 is 18 amino acids. CDR3 protein: CASSPRLRGGRAKNIQYF. The CDR3, as DNA: TGTGCCAGTAGTCCCCGTTTGAGGGGAGGGAGAGCCAAAAACATTCAGTACTTC.

The rearrangement joins TRBV30 to TRBJ2-7; 10 bases fit TRBD1. CDR3 length: 14 residues. Unmatched junction bases numbered 7, after V lost 7 bases and J lost 1 base. The germline V gene has CDR1 GTSNPN and CDR2 SVGIG (reference sequence). The CDR3, as DNA: TGTGCCTTCTCCCGGGACAGGGGATCCTACGAGCAGTACTTC. It encodes CAFSRDRGSYEQYF.

The chain combines TRBV11-2 with TRBJ1-3; no clear D gene. The V end lost 3 bases, the J end lost 4 bases, and 10 bases lay between the germline ends. This CDR3 is built from 14 residues. Germline V CDR1 and CDR2: SGHAT, FQNNGV. In nucleotides, the CDR3 is TGTGCCAGCAGCTTTCATCAGGTCGGAAACACCATATATTTT. Translated: CASSFHQVGNTIYF. Using reference TRBV11-2 and TRBJ1-3 for the parts outside the CDR3, the full variable domain is EAGVAQSPRYKIIEKRQSVAFWCNPISGHATLYWYQQILGQGPKLLIQFQNNGVVDDSQLPKDRFSAERLKGVDSTLKIQPAKLEDSAVYLCASSFHQVGNTIYFGEGSWLTVV.

This clone was detected only once. In DNA, the CDR3 is TGTGCCAGCAGCCCGACACCCATCCTGGGACAACACTACGAGCAGTACTTC. Translation gives CASSPTPILGQHYEQYF. The chain is built from TRBV11-2 and TRBJ2-7; weak D call: TRBD1 (6 bases). With 5 bases removed from V and 3 bases from J, the gap between germline ends came to 23 bases. The CDR3 consists of 17 residues. Germline CDR1 reads SGHAT; CDR2 reads FQNNGV.

The rearrangement uses TRBV30 and TRBJ1-5, with a possible D match to TRBD1 (6 bases). V gave up 3 bases and J gave up 0 bases, with 12 bases separating them. The CDR3 contains 15 residues. Germline loops: CDR1 GTSNPN, CDR2 SVGIG (reference sequence). The CDR3 DNA reads TGTGCCTGGAGCGTGGACAGTTATAGCAATCAGCCCCAGCATTTT. Protein: CAWSVDSYSNQPQHF. Full variable domain (remainder filled in from reference TRBV30 and TRBJ1-5): SQTIHQWPATLVQPVGSPLSLECTVEGTSNPNLYWYRQAAGRGLQLLFYSVGIGQISSEVPQNLSASRPQDRQFILSSKKLLLSDSGFYLCAWSVDSYSNQPQHFGDGTRLSIL.

This chain links TRBV3-1 (or the pseudogene TRBV3-2) with TRBJ2-1, with TRBD2 identical over 7 bases. This CDR3 is built from 15 residues. Germline trimming cut 6 bases from V and 2 bases from J; bases unmatched to any gene: 7. The germline V gene has CDR1 LGHDT and CDR2 YNNKEL (reference sequence). The CDR3 spells CASRPAGVPYNEQFF. The CDR3 DNA sequence: TGTGCCAGCAGACCCGCGGGGGTGCCCTACAATGAGCAGTTCTTC.

The V gene is TRBV10-3, the J gene TRBJ2-5, with D perhaps matching TRBD1 (5 bases). CDR1 and CDR2 from the germline V gene are ENHRY and SYGVKD. The CDR3 loop spans 15 amino acids. Trimming removed 0 bases at V and 5 bases at J, with 13 bases between. The chain's CDR3 is CAISESNQGRETQYF. CDR3 bases: TGTGCCATCAGTGAGTCTAACCAGGGTAGGGAGACCCAGTACTTC.

V and J are TRBV2 and TRBJ1-5; D is unclear. Germline V lookup: CDR1 SNHLY, CDR2 FYNNEI. This CDR3 comprises 12 residues. Trimming took off 4 bases at V and 4 bases at J, with 5 bases between the two ends. The DNA of the CDR3 is TGTGCCAGCAGTGGCGTTAATCAGCCCCAGCATTTT. Translation: CASSGVNQPQHF.

The chain couples TRBV20-1 to TRBJ1-1, with D maybe TRBD1 (5 bases). This CDR3 spans 16 amino acids. The V and J ends lost 3 bases and 4 bases respectively, with 21 bases between them. Germline CDR1 is DFQATT and CDR2 is SNEGSKA (reference sequence). The CDR3 spells CSASGSGTPGGTEAFF. CDR3 coding DNA: TGCAGTGCTAGTGGGTCCGGAACTCCGGGGGGCACTGAAGCTTTCTTT.

CDR3 in amino acids: CASSPKTPHTGELFF. The CDR3, as DNA: TGCGCCAGCAGCCCAAAGACACCTCACACCGGGGAGCTGTTTTTT. This chain links TRBV10-1 with TRBJ2-2; D unclear. Per the germline V gene, CDR1 is WNHNN and CDR2 is SYGVQD (reference sequence). The length of the CDR3 is 15 residues. The V end was cut by 6 bases, the J end by 3 bases, with 14 bases between.

CDR3 region: CASSKPNGNQPQHF. The CDR3 bases are TGTGCCAGCTCCAAGCCCAATGGCAATCAGCCCCAGCATTTT. The chain carries TRBV19 and TRBJ1-5; D remains ambiguous. The CDR3 is 14 residues long. Trimming left V 9 bases short and J 2 bases short, with 14 bases between. CDR1 and CDR2 from the germline V gene are LNHDA and SQIVND (reference sequence).

V gene TRBV11-3 combines with J gene TRBJ1-4; D not certain. Germline CDR1 is SGHNT and CDR2 is YENEEA. V shed 0 bases and J shed 3 bases, with 5 bases lying between them. The length of the CDR3 is 14 residues. CDR3 residues: CASSLDSSNEKLFF. The CDR3 DNA reads TGTGCCAGCAGCTTAGACAGTTCTAATGAAAAACTGTTTTTT.

About this clone: The sample has other DNA sequences that encode this CDR3 too. V is TRBV2 and J is TRBJ1-5; D gene ambiguous. There are 15 residues in the CDR3. The V gene's germline CDR1 is SNHLY and CDR2 FYNNEI. The ends were cut back, 1 base at V and 0 bases at J, with 7 bases in the middle. This chain's CDR3 is CASSEGGGSNQPQHF. The DNA for the CDR3 is TGTGCCAGCAGTGAAGGGGGAGGTAGCAATCAGCCCCAGCATTTT.